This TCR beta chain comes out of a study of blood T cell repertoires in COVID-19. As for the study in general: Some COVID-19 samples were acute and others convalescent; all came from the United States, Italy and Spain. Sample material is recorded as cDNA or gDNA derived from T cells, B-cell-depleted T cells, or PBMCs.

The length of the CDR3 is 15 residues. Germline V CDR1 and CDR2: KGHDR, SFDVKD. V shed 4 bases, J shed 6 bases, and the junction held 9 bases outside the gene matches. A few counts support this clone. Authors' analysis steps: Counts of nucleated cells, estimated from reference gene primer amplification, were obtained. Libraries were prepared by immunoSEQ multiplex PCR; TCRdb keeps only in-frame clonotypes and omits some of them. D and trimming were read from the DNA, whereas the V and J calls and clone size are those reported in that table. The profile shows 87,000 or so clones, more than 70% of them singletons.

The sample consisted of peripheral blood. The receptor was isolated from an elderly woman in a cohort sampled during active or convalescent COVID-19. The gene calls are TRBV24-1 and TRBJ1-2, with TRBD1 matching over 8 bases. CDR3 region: CATSDPGRTGNGYTF. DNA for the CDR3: TGTGCCACCAGTGACCCGGGCAGGACAGGGAATGGCTACACCTTC.